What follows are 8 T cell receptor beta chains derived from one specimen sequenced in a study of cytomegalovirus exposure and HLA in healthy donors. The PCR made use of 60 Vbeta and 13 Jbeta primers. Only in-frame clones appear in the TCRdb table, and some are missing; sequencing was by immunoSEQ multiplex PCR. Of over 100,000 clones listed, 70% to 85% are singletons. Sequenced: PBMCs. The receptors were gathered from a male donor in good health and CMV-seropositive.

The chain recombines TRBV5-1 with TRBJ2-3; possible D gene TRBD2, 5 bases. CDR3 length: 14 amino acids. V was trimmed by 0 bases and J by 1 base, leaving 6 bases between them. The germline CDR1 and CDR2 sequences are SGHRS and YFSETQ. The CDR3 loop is CASSLAGGTDTQYF. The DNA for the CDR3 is TGCGCCAGCAGCTTGGCCGGGGGCACAGATACGCAGTATTTT.

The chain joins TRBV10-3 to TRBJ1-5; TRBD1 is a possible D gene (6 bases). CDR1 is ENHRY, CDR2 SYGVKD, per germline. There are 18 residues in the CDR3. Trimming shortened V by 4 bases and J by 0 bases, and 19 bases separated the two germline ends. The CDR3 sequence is CAISADSLTFYSNQPQHF. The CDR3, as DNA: TGTGCCATCAGTGCGGACAGTCTAACATTCTATAGCAATCAGCCCCAGCATTTT.

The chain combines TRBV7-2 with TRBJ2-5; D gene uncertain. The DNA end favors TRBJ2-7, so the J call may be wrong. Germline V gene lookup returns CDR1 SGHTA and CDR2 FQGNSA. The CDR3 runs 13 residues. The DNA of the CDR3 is TGTGCCAGCAGCTTAGATCCAAACTACGAGCAGTACTTC. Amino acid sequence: CASSLDPNYEQYF.

CDR3 region: CASSARGNEQFF. CDR3 bases: TGTGCCAGCAGCGCCAGGGGAAATGAGCAGTTCTTC. The V call is TRBV11-3, the J call TRBJ2-1, with D tentatively TRBD1 (6 bases). Trimming took off 5 bases at V and 7 bases at J, with 9 bases between the two ends. The CDR3 is 12 amino acids. CDR1 SGHNT and CDR2 YENEEA come from the germline V gene.

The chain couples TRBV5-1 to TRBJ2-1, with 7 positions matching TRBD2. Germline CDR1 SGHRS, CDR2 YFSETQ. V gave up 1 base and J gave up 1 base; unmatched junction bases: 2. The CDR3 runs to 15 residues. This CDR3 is CASSLLADSYNEQFF. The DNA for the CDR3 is TGCGCCAGCAGCTTGCTAGCGGATTCCTACAATGAGCAGTTCTTC.

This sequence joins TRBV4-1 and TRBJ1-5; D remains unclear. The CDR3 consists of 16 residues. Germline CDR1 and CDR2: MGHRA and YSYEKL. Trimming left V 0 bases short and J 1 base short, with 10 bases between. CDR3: CASSQDYSLSNQPQHF. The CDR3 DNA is TGCGCCAGCAGCCAAGATTATAGTCTGAGCAATCAGCCCCAGCATTTT.

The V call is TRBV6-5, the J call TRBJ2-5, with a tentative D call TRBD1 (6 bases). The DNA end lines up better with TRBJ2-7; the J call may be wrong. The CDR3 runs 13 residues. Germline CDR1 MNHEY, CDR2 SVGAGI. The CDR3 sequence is CASKRTASYEQYF. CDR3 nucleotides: TGTGCCAGCAAAAGGACAGCATCCTACGAGCAGTACTTC.

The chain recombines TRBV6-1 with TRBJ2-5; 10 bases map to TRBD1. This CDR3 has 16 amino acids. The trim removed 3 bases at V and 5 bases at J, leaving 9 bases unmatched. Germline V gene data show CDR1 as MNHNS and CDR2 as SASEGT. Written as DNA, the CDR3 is TGTGCCAGCAGTGAGAGGACAGGGGGTCGTGTGGAGACCCAGTACTTC. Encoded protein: CASSERTGGRVETQYF.